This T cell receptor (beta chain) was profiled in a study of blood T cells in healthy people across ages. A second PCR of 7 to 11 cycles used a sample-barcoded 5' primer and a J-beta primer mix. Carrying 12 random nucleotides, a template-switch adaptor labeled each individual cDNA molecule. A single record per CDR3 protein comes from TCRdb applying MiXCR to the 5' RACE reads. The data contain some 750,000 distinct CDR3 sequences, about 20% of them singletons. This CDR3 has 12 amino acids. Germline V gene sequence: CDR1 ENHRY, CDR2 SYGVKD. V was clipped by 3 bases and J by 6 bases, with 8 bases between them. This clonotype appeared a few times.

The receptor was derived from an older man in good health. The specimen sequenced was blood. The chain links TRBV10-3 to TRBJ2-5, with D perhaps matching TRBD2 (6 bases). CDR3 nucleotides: TGTGCCATCAGTGATGGAGGGAAGACCCAGTACTTC. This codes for CAISDGGKTQYF.